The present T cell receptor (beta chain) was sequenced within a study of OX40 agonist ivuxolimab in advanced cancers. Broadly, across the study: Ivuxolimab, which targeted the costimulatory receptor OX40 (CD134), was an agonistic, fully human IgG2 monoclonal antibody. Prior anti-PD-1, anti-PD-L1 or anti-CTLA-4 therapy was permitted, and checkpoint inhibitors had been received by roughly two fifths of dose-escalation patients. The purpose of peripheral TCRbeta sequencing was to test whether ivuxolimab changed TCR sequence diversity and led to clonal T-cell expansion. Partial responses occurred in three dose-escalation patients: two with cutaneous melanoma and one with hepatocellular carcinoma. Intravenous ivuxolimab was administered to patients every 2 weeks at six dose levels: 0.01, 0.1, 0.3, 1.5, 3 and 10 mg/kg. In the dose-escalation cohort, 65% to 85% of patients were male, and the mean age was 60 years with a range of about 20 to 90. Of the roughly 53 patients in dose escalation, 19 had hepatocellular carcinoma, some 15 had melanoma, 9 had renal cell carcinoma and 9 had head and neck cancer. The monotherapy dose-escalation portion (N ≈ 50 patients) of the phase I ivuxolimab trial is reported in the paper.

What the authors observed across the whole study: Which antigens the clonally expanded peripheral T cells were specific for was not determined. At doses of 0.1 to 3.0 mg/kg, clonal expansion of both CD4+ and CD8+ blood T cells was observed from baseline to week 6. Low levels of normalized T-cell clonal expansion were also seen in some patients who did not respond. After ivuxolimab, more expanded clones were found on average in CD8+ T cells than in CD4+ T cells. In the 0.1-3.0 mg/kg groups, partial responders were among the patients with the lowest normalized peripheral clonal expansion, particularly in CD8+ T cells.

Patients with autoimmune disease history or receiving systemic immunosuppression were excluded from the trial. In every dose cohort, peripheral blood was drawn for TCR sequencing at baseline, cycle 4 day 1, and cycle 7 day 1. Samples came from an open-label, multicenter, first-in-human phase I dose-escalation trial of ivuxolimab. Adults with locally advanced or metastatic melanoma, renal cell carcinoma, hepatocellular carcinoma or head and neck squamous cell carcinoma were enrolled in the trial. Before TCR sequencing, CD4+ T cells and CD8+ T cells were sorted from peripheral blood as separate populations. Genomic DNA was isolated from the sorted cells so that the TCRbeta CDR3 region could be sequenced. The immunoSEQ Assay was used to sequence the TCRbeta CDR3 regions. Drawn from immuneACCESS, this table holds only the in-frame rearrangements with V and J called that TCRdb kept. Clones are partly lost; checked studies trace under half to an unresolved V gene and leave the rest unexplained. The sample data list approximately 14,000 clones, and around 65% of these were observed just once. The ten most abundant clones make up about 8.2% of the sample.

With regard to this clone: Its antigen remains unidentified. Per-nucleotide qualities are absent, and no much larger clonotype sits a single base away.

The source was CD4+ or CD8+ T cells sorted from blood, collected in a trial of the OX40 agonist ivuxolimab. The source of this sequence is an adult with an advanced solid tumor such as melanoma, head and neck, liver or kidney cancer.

The sequenced DNA is TGCGCCAGCAGCTTGGTGGGGGGACTGAACACTGAAGCTTTCTTT. It translates as CASSLVGGLNTEAFF. The sequence links TRBV5-1 to TRBJ1-1; TRBD1 is perhaps the D gene, given 5 matching bases. V is reduced by 0 bases and J by 0 bases, leaving a spacing of 9 bases between them. Based on the germline V gene, the CDR1 and CDR2 sequences are SGHRS and YFSETQ. Its CDR3 holds 15 amino acids, cysteine through phenylalanine. This entry keeps only the CDR3 DNA: 45 bases, framed from base 1.